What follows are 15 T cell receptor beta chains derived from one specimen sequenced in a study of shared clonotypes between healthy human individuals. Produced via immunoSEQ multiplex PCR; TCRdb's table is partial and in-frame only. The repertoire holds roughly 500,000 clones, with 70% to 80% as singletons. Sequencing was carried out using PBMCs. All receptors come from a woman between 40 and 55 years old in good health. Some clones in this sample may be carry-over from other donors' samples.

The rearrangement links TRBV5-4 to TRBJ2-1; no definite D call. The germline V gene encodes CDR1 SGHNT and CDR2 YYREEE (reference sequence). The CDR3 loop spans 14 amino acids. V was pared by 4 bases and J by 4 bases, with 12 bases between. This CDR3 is CASSLRNQYNEQFF. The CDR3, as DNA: TGTGCCAGCAGCCTGAGAAACCAATACAATGAGCAGTTCTTC.

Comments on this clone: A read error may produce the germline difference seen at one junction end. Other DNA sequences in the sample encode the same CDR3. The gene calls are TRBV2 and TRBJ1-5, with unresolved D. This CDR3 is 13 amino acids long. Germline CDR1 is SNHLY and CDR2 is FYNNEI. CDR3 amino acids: CASSDPVNQPQHF. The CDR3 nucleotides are TGTGCCAGCAGTGATCCGGTGAATCAGCCCCAGCACTTT.

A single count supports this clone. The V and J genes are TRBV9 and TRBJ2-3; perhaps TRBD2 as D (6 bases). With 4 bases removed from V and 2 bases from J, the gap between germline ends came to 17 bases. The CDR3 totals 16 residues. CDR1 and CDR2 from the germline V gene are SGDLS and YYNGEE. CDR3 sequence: CASSPLVGGPTDTQYF. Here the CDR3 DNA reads TGTGCCAGCAGCCCCCTGGTGGGGGGACCCACAGATACGCAGTATTTT.

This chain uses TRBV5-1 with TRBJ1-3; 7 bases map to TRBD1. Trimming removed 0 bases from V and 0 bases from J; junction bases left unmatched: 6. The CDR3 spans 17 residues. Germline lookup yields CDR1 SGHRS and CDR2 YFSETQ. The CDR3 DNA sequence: TGCGCCAGCAGCTTGGCTGGGACAGTAAACTCTGGAAACACCATATATTTT. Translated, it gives CASSLAGTVNSGNTIYF.

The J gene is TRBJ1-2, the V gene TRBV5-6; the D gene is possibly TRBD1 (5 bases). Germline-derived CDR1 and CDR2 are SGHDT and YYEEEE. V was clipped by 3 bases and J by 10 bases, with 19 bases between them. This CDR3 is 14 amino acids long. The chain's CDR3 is CASSSYTGVPNYTF. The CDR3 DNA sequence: TGTGCCAGCAGCTCCTACACAGGTGTCCCTAACTACACCTTC.

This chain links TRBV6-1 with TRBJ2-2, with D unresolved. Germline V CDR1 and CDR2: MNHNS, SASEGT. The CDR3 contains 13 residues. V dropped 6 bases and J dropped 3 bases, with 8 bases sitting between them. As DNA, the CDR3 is TGTGCCAGCAGCCGACGGGACACCGGGGAGCTGTTTTTT. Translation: CASSRRDTGELFF.

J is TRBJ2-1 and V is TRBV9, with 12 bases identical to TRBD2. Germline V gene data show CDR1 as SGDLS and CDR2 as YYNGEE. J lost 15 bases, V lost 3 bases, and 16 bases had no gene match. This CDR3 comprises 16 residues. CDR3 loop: CASSALAGGPTPLLFF. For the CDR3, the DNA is TGTGCCAGCAGCGCGCTAGCGGGAGGGCCTACCCCTCTTTTGTTCTTC.

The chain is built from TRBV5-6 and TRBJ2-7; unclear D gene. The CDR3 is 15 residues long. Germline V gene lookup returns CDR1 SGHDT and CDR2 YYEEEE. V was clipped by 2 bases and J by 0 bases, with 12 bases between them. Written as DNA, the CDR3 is TGTGCCAGCAGCTTATCGGTCAGGTCCTCCTACGAGCAGTACTTC. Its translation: CASSLSVRSSYEQYF.

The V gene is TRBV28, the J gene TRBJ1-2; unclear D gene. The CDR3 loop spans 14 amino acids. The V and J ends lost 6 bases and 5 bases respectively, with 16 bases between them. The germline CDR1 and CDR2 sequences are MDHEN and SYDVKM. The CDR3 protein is CASSTPRVPYGYTF. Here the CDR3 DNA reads TGTGCCAGCAGCACCCCCCGAGTACCTTATGGCTACACCTTC.

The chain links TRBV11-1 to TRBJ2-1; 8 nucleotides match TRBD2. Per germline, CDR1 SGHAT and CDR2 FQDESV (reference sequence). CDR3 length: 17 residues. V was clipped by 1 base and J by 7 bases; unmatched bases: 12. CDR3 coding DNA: TGTGCCAGCAGCTTAGGTAGGCTAGCGGGTACCGGGAATGAGCAGTTCTTC. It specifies CASSLGRLAGTGNEQFF. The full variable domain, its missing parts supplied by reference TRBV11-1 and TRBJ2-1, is EAEVAQSPRYKITEKSQAVAFWCDPISGHATLYWYRQILGQGPELLVQFQDESVVDDSQLPKDRFSAERLKGVDSTLKIQPAELGDSAMYLCASSLGRLAGTGNEQFFGPGTRLTVL.

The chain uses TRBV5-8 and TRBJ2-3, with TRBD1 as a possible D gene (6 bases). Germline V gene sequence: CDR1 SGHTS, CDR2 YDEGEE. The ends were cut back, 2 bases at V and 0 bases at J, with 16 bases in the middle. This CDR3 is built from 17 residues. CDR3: CASSFGDTRQSTDTQYF. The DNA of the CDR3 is TGTGCCAGCAGCTTTGGGGACACCAGACAGAGCACAGATACGCAGTATTTT.

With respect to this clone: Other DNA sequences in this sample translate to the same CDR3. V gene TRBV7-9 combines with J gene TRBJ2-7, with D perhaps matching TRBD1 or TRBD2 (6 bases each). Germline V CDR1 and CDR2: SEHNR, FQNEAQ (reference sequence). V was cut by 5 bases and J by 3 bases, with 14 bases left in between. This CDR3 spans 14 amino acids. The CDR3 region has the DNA TGTGCCAGCAGCCCCCGGGGGCAGAACTACGAGCAGTACTTC. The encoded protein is CASSPRGQNYEQYF. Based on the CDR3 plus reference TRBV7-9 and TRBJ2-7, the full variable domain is DTGVSQNPRHKITKRGQNVTFRCDPISEHNRLYWYRQTLGQGPEFLTYFQNEAQLEKSRLLSDRFSAERPKGSFSTLEIQRTEQGDSAMYLCASSPRGQNYEQYFGPGTRLTVT.

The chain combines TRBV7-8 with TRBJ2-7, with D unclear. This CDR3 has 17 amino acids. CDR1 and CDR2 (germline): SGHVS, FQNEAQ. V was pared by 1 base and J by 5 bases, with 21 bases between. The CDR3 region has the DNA TGTGCCAGCAGCTTAGGGGGTTTGCAGCCCAAGGGCGACGAGCAGTACTTC. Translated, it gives CASSLGGLQPKGDEQYF.

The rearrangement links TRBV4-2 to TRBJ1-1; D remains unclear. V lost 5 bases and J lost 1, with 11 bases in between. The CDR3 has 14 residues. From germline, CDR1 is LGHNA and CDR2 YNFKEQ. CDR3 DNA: TGTGCCAGCAGCTTCTCTACGGGGAACACTGAAGCTTTCTTT. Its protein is CASSFSTGNTEAFF.

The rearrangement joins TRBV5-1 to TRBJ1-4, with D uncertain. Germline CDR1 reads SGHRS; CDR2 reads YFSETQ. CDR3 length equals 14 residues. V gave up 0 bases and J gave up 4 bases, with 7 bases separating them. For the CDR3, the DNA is TGCGCCAGCAGCTTGGGCTCCGATAATGAAAAACTGTTTTTT. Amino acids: CASSLGSDNEKLFF.